The 3 T cell receptor beta chains below were found in one sample sequenced in a study of blood T cell repertoires in COVID-19. Using immunoSEQ multiplex PCR, the repertoire was profiled, and TCRdb retains in-frame clones only, with some absent. The data show more than 400,000 clones, roughly 85% seen once. Sequenced material: peripheral blood. The source is a human donor in a cohort sampled during active COVID-19.

V is TRBV4-2 and J is TRBJ2-7, with TRBD1 as a possible D gene (5 bases). Between the trimmed V and J ends, which lost 3 bases and 4 bases, there was a span of 10 bases. Germline CDR1 and CDR2: LGHNA and YNFKEQ. The CDR3 sequence is 13 residues long. DNA of the CDR3: TGTGCCAGCAGCCAGGGGCAGGAGTACGAGCAGTACTTC. Its protein product is CASSQGQEYEQYF.

Concerning this clone itself: This CDR3 is also generated by other DNA sequences in the sample. The V and J genes are TRBV11-2 and TRBJ2-7, with 10 positions matching TRBD1. The CDR3 is made up of 15 amino acids. J was trimmed by 11 bases and V by 7 bases; bases with no gene match: 17. Per germline, CDR1 SGHAT and CDR2 FQNNGV. The CDR3 nucleotides are TGTGCCAGCAACCTATTTACGGGACAGGGGTTGGGCAAGTACTTC. It codes for CASNLFTGQGLGKYF.

This rearrangement joins TRBV19 to TRBJ2-3, with 7 bases matching TRBD2. J was trimmed by 0 bases and V by 7 bases; bases with no gene match: 10. The CDR3 length is 16 residues. CDR1 and CDR2 from the germline V gene are LNHDA and SQIVND (reference sequence). This chain's CDR3 is CASTPGLAVSTDTQYF. The CDR3 nucleotides are TGTGCCAGTACCCCGGGGCTAGCGGTGAGCACAGATACGCAGTATTTT. Variable domain in full (rest from reference TRBV19 and TRBJ2-3): DGGITQSPKYLFRKEGQNVTLSCEQNLNHDAMYWYRQDPGQGLRLIYYSQIVNDFQKGDIAEGYSVSREKKESFPLTVTSAQKNPTAFYLCASTPGLAVSTDTQYFGPGTRLTVL.